Presented here are 14 T cell receptor beta chains from one specimen sequenced in a study of blood T cell repertoires in COVID-19. This table comes from immunoSEQ multiplex PCR, and its TCRdb copy is limited to in-frame clones, with some not included. The data show 150,000 to 200,000 clones, around 86% seen once. The sequencing sample was made of peripheral blood. Receptors originate from a man aged 40-50 years with acute or convalescent COVID-19.

The chain has TRBV2 and TRBJ1-3, with TRBD1 identical over 7 bases. CDR1 and CDR2 from the germline V gene are SNHLY and FYNNEI. Losses at the gene ends were 4 bases for V and 4 bases for J; bases not matched to a gene: 7. The CDR3 loop spans 15 amino acids. CDR3 in amino acids: CASSVYRGTGNTIYF. The CDR3 DNA follows: TGTGCCAGCAGTGTATACAGGGGAACGGGAAACACCATATATTTT.

V usage is TRBV6-4 and J usage is TRBJ2-1; the D gene is possibly TRBD2 (6 bases). The CDR3 runs 16 residues. V lost 0 bases and J 6 bases, leaving 15 bases between the germline ends. CDR1 and CDR2 from the germline V gene are MRHNA and SNTAGT. The CDR3 sequence: CASSDSSSAKINEQFF. The CDR3 DNA is TGTGCCAGCAGTGACTCTTCTAGCGCCAAAATCAATGAGCAGTTCTTC.

This chain connects TRBV29-1 to TRBJ1-3; 9 positions agree with TRBD1. CDR3 length: 14 amino acids. With V trimmed by 6 bases and J by 4 bases, 7 bases remained unmatched. In germline, CDR1 is SQVTM, CDR2 ANQGSEA. The CDR3 DNA is TGCAGCGTCGGACAGGGGCAGTTAGGAAACACCATATATTTT. Encoded protein: CSVGQGQLGNTIYF.

The genes are TRBV7-9 and TRBJ1-2; D ambiguous. V was cut by 1 base and J by 2 bases, with 5 bases left in between. Germline values: CDR1 SEHNR, CDR2 FQNEAQ (reference sequence). This CDR3 region has 13 residues. The CDR3 DNA reads TGTGCCAGCAGCTTAGAACACAACTATGGCTACACCTTC. It yields the protein CASSLEHNYGYTF.

This clone was seen more than once but under ten times. This chain uses TRBV3-1 (or the pseudogene TRBV3-2) with TRBJ1-1; no firm D call. From germline, CDR1 is LGHDT and CDR2 YNNKEL (reference sequence). V was shortened by 6 bases and J by 1 base, with 12 bases between the two germline ends. The CDR3 length is 14 residues. DNA for the CDR3: TGTGCCAGCAGATGGGAAGGAGGGAACACTGAAGCTTTCTTT. It translates to CASRWEGGNTEAFF.

The chain is built from TRBV4-3 and TRBJ2-5, with 9 positions matching TRBD2. The germline V gene has CDR1 LGHNA and CDR2 YSLEER. V lost 3 bases to trimming and J lost 1 base; unmatched junction nucleotides: 12. The CDR3 has 18 residues. The CDR3 loop reads CASSQRISGGEIQETQYF. For the CDR3, the DNA is TGCGCCAGCAGCCAGAGAATTAGCGGGGGAGAAATCCAAGAGACCCAGTACTTC.

The CDR3 protein is CASSFVTSSYEQYF. For the CDR3, the DNA is TGTGCCAGCAGCTTTGTTACAAGCTCCTACGAGCAGTACTTC. V is TRBV7-2 and J is TRBJ2-7; no definite D call. The V and J ends lost 3 bases and 0 bases respectively, with 9 bases between them. This CDR3 is built from 14 residues. CDR1 is SGHTA and CDR2 is FQGNSA in the germline V gene. Full variable domain (missing parts from reference TRBV7-2 and TRBJ2-7): GAGVSQSPSNKVTEKGKDVELRCDPISGHTALYWYRQSLGQGLEFLIYFQGNSAPDKSGLPSDRFSAERTGGSVSTLTIQRTQQEDSAVYLCASSFVTSSYEQYFGPGTRLTVT.

This chain links TRBV30 with TRBJ1-4; the match to TRBD1 covers 7 bases. Losses at the gene ends were 3 bases for V and 4 bases for J; bases not matched to a gene: 11. The germline V gene encodes CDR1 GTSNPN and CDR2 SVGIG (reference sequence). The CDR3 is 16 amino acids. CDR3 in DNA: TGTGCCTGGAGCGGACAGGTCCACGGGATTAATGAAAAACTGTTTTTT. Translating gives CAWSGQVHGINEKLFF. The complete variable domain, with remaining parts taken from reference TRBV30 and TRBJ1-4, reads SQTIHQWPATLVQPVGSPLSLECTVEGTSNPNLYWYRQAAGRGLQLLFYSVGIGQISSEVPQNLSASRPQDRQFILSSKKLLLSDSGFYLCAWSGQVHGINEKLFFGSGTQLSVL.

This clone was observed a single time. J is TRBJ1-5 and V is TRBV7-8, with a weak D call TRBD1 (6 bases). The CDR3 runs to 16 residues. Looked up from germline, CDR1 is SGHVS and CDR2 is FQNEAQ. V was trimmed by 2 bases and J by 0 bases, leaving 11 bases between them. The CDR3 region is CASSLIDRNSNQPQHF. The CDR3 nucleotides read TGTGCCAGCAGCTTAATTGACAGGAATAGCAATCAGCCCCAGCATTTT.

This clone was observed once. The chain couples TRBV10-2 to TRBJ2-7; 10 bases are shared with TRBD2. CDR1 WSHSY and CDR2 SAAADI come from the germline V gene. J lost 0 bases, V lost 6 bases, and 8 bases had no gene match. The CDR3 contains 16 residues. The CDR3 DNA follows: TGCGCCAGCAGACGAACTAGCGGGGCCAGCTCCTACGAGCAGTACTTC. This encodes CASRRTSGASSYEQYF.

V and J are TRBV9 and TRBJ2-5; D may be TRBD1 (6 bases). Deletions cut 0 bases from V and 7 bases from J, with 19 bases between. The CDR3 loop spans 16 amino acids. Germline CDR1 is SGDLS and CDR2 is YYNGEE. The CDR3 sequence: CASSVATEVGATTQYF. The CDR3, as DNA: TGTGCCAGCAGCGTAGCTACGGAAGTGGGGGCCACGACCCAGTACTTC.

The gene calls are TRBV6-1 and TRBJ2-7, with D perhaps TRBD2 (5 bases). The CDR3 contains 15 residues. With 4 bases removed from V and 1 base from J, the gap between germline ends came to 14 bases. Looked up from germline, CDR1 is MNHNS and CDR2 is SASEGT. CDR3 sequence (DNA): TGTGCCAGCAGTGGAGCCGGGAAACGTTCCTACGAGCAGTACTTC. Protein product: CASSGAGKRSYEQYF.

V gene TRBV28 combines with J gene TRBJ1-1, with 7 bases lining up with TRBD1. From germline, CDR1 is MDHEN and CDR2 SYDVKM. The J segment lost 5 bases and the V segment lost 3 bases, leaving 12 bases of the junction unmatched. This CDR3 is 16 amino acids long. The CDR3 DNA sequence: TGTGCCAGCAGTTTCGAGGGAACAGGGGTAGGGACTGAAGCTTTCTTT. This codes for CASSFEGTGVGTEAFF.

This rearrangement joins TRBV27 to TRBJ2-1; perhaps TRBD1 as D (6 bases). V was pared by 3 bases and J by 3 bases, with 9 bases between. CDR1 is MNHEY, CDR2 SMNVEV, per germline (reference sequence). The CDR3 extends over 14 amino acids. The CDR3 sequence: CASSFDRLYNEQFF. CDR3 bases: TGTGCCAGCAGTTTTGACAGGCTCTACAATGAGCAGTTCTTC.